The source of this TCR beta chain is a study of cytomegalovirus exposure and HLA in healthy donors. This PCR relied on a set of 60 Vbeta primers and 13 Jbeta primers. Generated by immunoSEQ multiplex PCR, the TCRdb table keeps only in-frame clones and is missing some. The profile covers about 100,000 clones, with 80% appearing a single time and under 8.5% taken by the ten largest. This sequence originates from a man aged 30 to 45 in good health and CMV-seronegative. Sequencing input: PBMCs.

The CDR3 sequence: CAISERTQGLNSPLHF. CDR3 nucleotide sequence: TGTGCCATCAGTGAACGGACTCAGGGGTTGAATTCACCCCTCCACTTT. The chain carries TRBV10-3 and TRBJ1-6; D may be TRBD1 (6 bases). Looked up from germline, CDR1 is ENHRY and CDR2 is SYGVKD. V lost 3 bases to trimming and J lost 7 bases, with 16 bases between them. The CDR3 contains 16 residues.